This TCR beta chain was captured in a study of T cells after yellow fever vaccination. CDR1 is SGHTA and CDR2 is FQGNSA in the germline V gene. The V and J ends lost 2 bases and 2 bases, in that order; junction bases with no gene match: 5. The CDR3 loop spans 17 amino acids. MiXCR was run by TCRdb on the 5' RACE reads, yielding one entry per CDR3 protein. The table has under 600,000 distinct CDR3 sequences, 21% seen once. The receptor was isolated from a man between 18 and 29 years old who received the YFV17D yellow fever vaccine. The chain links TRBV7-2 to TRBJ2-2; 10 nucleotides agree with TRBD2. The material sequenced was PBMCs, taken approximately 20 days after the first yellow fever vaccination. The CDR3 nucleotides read TGTGCCAGCAGCTTATCACTAGCGGGGATAAACACCGGGGAGCTGTTTTTT. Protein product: CASSLSLAGINTGELFF.